The table lists the clone carrying this T cell receptor (beta chain) with many counts. Relative to the germline gene, one junction end is altered; a read error may explain this. The data originate from a study of identical twins. TCRdb called the 5' RACE reads again in MiXCR, with one record for every CDR3 protein. The sample shows around 280,000 distinct CDR3 sequences, about 8.1% of them seen only once. From germline, CDR1 is SGHRS and CDR2 YFSETQ. This CDR3 is built from 11 residues. The data were also submitted as part of a second study, on yellow fever vaccine responses in identical twins.

Sequenced material: memory (CD45RO+) T cells sorted from blood. V and J are TRBV5-1 and TRBJ2-3, with unresolved D. This sequence was found in a woman between 18 and 29 years old in good health. CDR3 bases: TGTGCCAGCAGCAACACAGATACGCAGTATTTT. Amino acid sequence: CASSNTDTQYF.